The subject of this entry is one TCR beta chain. Its specificity is not known. This sample was included in a study of CD8 T cells in Susac syndrome. Study results and caveats: In total CD8+ repertoires, around 17 Susac-specific public clones were detected, and CD8+ TEMRA repertoires contained 5 or 6.

It was negative isolation that provided the CD8+ and CD4+ T cells, whereas TEMRA cells were enriched by FACS. V gave up 0 bases and J gave up 2 bases; unmatched junction bases: 13. CDR3 length: 20 residues. Germline V lookup: CDR1 SGHAT, CDR2 FQDESV (reference sequence). A quantity of about 0.5 to 1 ug RNA underwent reverse transcription using random hexamers. Using its own MiXCR run on the immunoSEQ multiplex PCR reads, TCRdb lists one record per CDR3 protein. Here the sample spans some 140,000 distinct CDR3 sequences, around 93% being singletons. This clonotype originated in a human donor with Susac syndrome. The chain couples TRBV11-1 to TRBJ2-1, with TRBD2 matching over 10 bases. What was sequenced was CD8+ T cells from PBMCs. CDR3 loop: CASSLARGSGRVGPYNEQFF. The CDR3 DNA is TGTGCCAGCAGCTTAGCGAGAGGAAGCGGGAGGGTAGGACCCTACAATGAGCAGTTCTTC.